These 28 T cell receptor beta chains were all obtained from the same sample, sequenced in a study of metastatic and nonmetastatic thyroid tumors. TCRdb used MiXCR to call clones anew from the PCR reads. The table lists approximately 74,000 clones, around 14% of them singletons. Among the patients, none had received any treatment before thyroid surgery. Sequenced input: blood. The receptors derive from a male donor with papillary thyroid cancer or a benign thyroid nodule (not recorded which). Some clones in this sample may be carry-over from other donors' samples.

This clone was seen repeatedly, ten times or more. The V call is TRBV13, the J call TRBJ1-3; TRBD1 is a possible D gene (6 bases). The CDR3 runs 15 residues. The V gene lost 5 bases and the J gene lost 3 bases, with 14 bases spanning the gap. The germline gives CDR1 PRHDT, CDR2 FYEKMQ (reference sequence). CDR3 loop: CASSLNRVGGNTIYF. The CDR3 nucleotides are TGTGCCAGCAGCCTTAACAGGGTTGGTGGAAACACCATATATTTT.

For this clone: This may be a read error: a much more frequent sequence differs by one nucleotide. This rearrangement joins TRBV19 to TRBJ1-5; TRBD1 matches 10 bases. CDR3 size: 16 residues. Germline assignment: CDR1 LNHDA and CDR2 SQIVND (reference sequence). Trimming removed 11 bases from V and 4 bases from J; junction bases left unmatched: 14. CDR3 loop: CASSGTGVTVNQPQHF. CDR3 bases: TGTGCCTCCTCCGGGACAGGGGTCACGGTAAATCAGCCCCAGCATTTT.

At least ten counts were recorded for this clone. The chain links TRBV5-1 to TRBJ2-3; possibly TRBD2 for D (5 bases). Trimming stripped 3 bases from V and 5 bases from J, with 7 bases between. Germline V CDR1 and CDR2: SGHRS, YFSETQ. CDR3 length: 12 residues. Written as DNA, the CDR3 is TGCGCCAGCAGCTCCAGCGGAGATACGCAGTATTTT. Translating gives CASSSSGDTQYF. The full variable domain, completed using reference TRBV5-1 and TRBJ2-3, is KAGVTQTPRYLIKTRGQQVTLSCSPISGHRSVSWYQQTPGQGLQFLFEYFSETQRNKGNFPGRFSGRQFSNSRSEMNVSTLELGDSALYLCASSSSGDTQYFGPGTRLTVL.

The chain joins TRBV11-2 to TRBJ2-3, with 10 bases fitting TRBD2. CDR1 and CDR2 (germline): SGHAT, FQNNGV. There are 18 residues in the CDR3. The V gene end was trimmed by 5 bases and the J gene end by 3 bases; junction bases not matched to a gene: 14. The CDR3 DNA reads as TGTGCCAGCAGCGGGCCTGGACTAGCGGACTGCTATACAGATACGCAGTATTTT. Amino acid sequence: CASSGPGLADCYTDTQYF.

This clone was found many times. The CDR3 coding sequence is TGTGCCAGCAGTGGCAACAGACTAGCGGCGAACACCGGGGAGCTGTTTTTT. It is translated as CASSGNRLAANTGELFF. The chain combines TRBV2 with TRBJ2-2, with 9 bases aligning to TRBD2. V lost 4 bases and J lost 0; bases outside the gene matches: 6. The CDR3 runs to 17 residues. Germline values: CDR1 SNHLY, CDR2 FYNNEI.

The chain links TRBV12-3 or TRBV12-4 to TRBJ2-1, with D possibly called TRBD1 or TRBD2 (6 bases each). V dropped 7 bases and J dropped 9 bases, with 16 bases sitting between them. The CDR3 loop spans 13 amino acids. CDR3 residues: CASTDKQGGEQFF. Here the CDR3 DNA reads TGTGCCAGCACCGATAAACAGGGAGGTGAGCAGTTCTTC.

This clone was seen a handful of times. The J gene is TRBJ1-3, the V gene TRBV28, with 7 bases fitting TRBD1. The CDR3 sequence is 16 residues long. J gave up 0 bases and V 7 bases, and 9 bases lay outside the gene matches. In germline, CDR1 is MDHEN, CDR2 SYDVKM. The CDR3 is CASTRTGVTSGNTIYF. CDR3 nucleotide sequence: TGTGCCAGCACCCGGACAGGCGTTACCTCTGGAAACACCATATATTTT.

This clone appeared many times. Other DNA sequences in this specimen translate into the identical CDR3. V and J are TRBV10-3 and TRBJ2-6; the match to TRBD1 covers 9 bases. This CDR3 has 16 amino acids. V dropped 6 bases and J dropped 3; count of bases not matched to a gene: 6. Germline-derived CDR1 and CDR2 are ENHRY and SYGVKD. The CDR3 nucleotides are TGTGCCATCAGCCGGACAGGGGACAGTGGGGCCAACGTCCTGACTTTC. Protein: CAISRTGDSGANVLTF.

The chain carries TRBV18 and TRBJ2-2; TRBD1 is a possible D gene (5 bases). V was pared by 6 bases and J by 3 bases, with 14 bases between. The CDR3 covers 15 residues. In germline, CDR1 is KGHSH, CDR2 LQKENI. The CDR3 sequence: CASSRQSAYTGELFF. Here the CDR3 DNA reads TGTGCCAGCTCGCGACAGTCAGCGTACACCGGGGAGCTGTTTTTT. Drawing the rest from reference TRBV18 and TRBJ2-2, the complete variable domain is NAGVMQNPRHLVRRRGQEARLRCSPMKGHSHVYWYRQLPEEGLKFMVYLQKENIIDESGMPKERFSAEFPKEGPSILRIQQVVRGDSAAYFCASSRQSAYTGELFFGEGSRLTVL.

This clone was counted ten times or more. The rearrangement links TRBV10-3 to TRBJ2-7, with 7 bases aligning to TRBD2. CDR1 is ENHRY and CDR2 is SYGVKD in the germline V gene. With 6 bases clipped from V and 5 bases from J, the junction kept 7 bases outside the gene matches. The CDR3 extends over 13 amino acids. The CDR3: CAISSGGSNEQYV. CDR3 nucleotide sequence: TGTGCCATCAGCTCCGGCGGGAGCAACGAGCAGTACGTC.

This clone was seen ten or more times. A much larger clone lies a single base off, so this may be a read error. V and J are TRBV5-6 and TRBJ1-3; D unclear. CDR1 and CDR2 (germline): SGHDT, YYEEEE. This CDR3 has 14 residues. V was cut by 1 base and J by 1 base, with 6 bases left in between. The CDR3: CASSLMGSGNTIYF. In DNA, the CDR3 is TGTGCCAGCAGCTTGATGGGGTCTGGAAACACCATATATTTT.

This sequence joins TRBV28 and TRBJ2-7; a possible D gene is TRBD2 (6 bases). Germline V gives CDR1 MDHEN, CDR2 SYDVKM. The CDR3 totals 14 residues. The V and J ends lost 7 bases and 6 bases respectively, with 19 bases between them. The DNA for the CDR3 is TGTGCCAGCATCCCGGAGGGTGTGCCCCTCGAGCAGTACTTC. It is translated as CASIPEGVPLEQYF.

The V gene is TRBV6-1, the J gene TRBJ2-7, with TRBD1 matching over 8 bases. This CDR3 region has 14 residues. The germline V gene encodes CDR1 MNHNS and CDR2 SASEGT. Trimming removed 5 bases from V and 7 bases from J; junction bases left unmatched: 10. The CDR3 spells CASSSQGDSCEQYF. CDR3 sequence (DNA): TGTGCCAGCAGTTCACAGGGGGACTCCTGTGAGCAGTACTTC.

The sample holds many counts of this clone. The J gene is TRBJ1-2, the V gene TRBV27, with D possibly matching TRBD1 (5 bases). In germline, CDR1 is MNHEY, CDR2 SMNVEV (reference sequence). Deletions cut 3 bases from V and 8 bases from J, with 16 bases between. The CDR3 has 14 amino acids. In DNA form, the CDR3 reads TGTGCCAGCAGTTTCCGGGGAGGGGACGGGGGCTACACCTTC. Encoded protein: CASSFRGGDGGYTF.

In its sample, this clone was seen many times. For the CDR3, the DNA is TGTGCCAGCAGTCTCGGGGGGGGGATCCGGGACAGGGCTTACGAGCAGTACTTC. The encoded protein is CASSLGGGIRDRAYEQYF. The genes are TRBV12-3 or TRBV12-4 and TRBJ2-7, with D possibly TRBD1 on 9 matching bases. The CDR3 spans 18 residues. V lost 5 bases and J lost 4, with 27 bases in between.

In this sample, this clone turned up many times. This sequence joins TRBV19 and TRBJ1-4; tentatively, D is TRBD1 (6 bases). This CDR3 region has 19 residues. Germline V CDR1 and CDR2: LNHDA, SQIVND (reference sequence). Trimming pared 4 bases from V and 0 bases from J, leaving 21 bases between. DNA for the CDR3: TGTGCCAGTAGTACAGAGATACAGGGTATCGGGACAACTAATGAAAAACTGTTTTTT. Translated: CASSTEIQGIGTTNEKLFF. Filled out from reference TRBV19 and TRBJ1-4, the complete variable domain reads DGGITQSPKYLFRKEGQNVTLSCEQNLNHDAMYWYRQDPGQGLRLIYYSQIVNDFQKGDIAEGYSVSREKKESFPLTVTSAQKNPTAFYLCASSTEIQGIGTTNEKLFFGSGTQLSVL.

The chain is built from TRBV6-4 and TRBJ2-1; TRBD2 agrees at 12 bases. Per germline, CDR1 MRHNA and CDR2 SNTAGT. The CDR3 is 14 residues long. V shed 3 bases, J shed 9 bases, and the junction held 3 bases outside the gene matches. Here the CDR3 DNA reads TGTGCCAGCAGTGATGTGACTAGCGGGAGTGAGCAGTTCTTC. It specifies CASSDVTSGSEQFF.

Ten or more counts support this clone. The V and J genes are TRBV30 and TRBJ1-2; D is unresolved. CDR3 length: 15 amino acids. The germline V gene encodes CDR1 GTSNPN and CDR2 SVGIG (reference sequence). V was clipped by 0 bases and J by 2 bases, with 13 bases between them. The CDR3 sequence: CAWSVMWRENYGYTF. CDR3 nucleotides: TGTGCCTGGAGTGTAATGTGGAGAGAGAACTATGGCTACACCTTC.

This clone occurred many times. This rearrangement joins TRBV15 to TRBJ1-3; D gene ambiguous. CDR3 length: 15 residues. CDR1 and CDR2 (germline): LNHNV, YYDKDF (reference sequence). V lost 1 base and J 2 bases, leaving 9 bases between the germline ends. CDR3 nucleotides: TGTGCCACCAGCAGAGCCACGGGAGCTGGAAACACCATATATTTT. It is translated as CATSRATGAGNTIYF.

This clone was seen a few times. V gene TRBV6-5 combines with J gene TRBJ1-6; D is unclear. The CDR3 is made up of 13 amino acids. Per germline, CDR1 MNHEY and CDR2 SVGAGI. The V end lost 7 bases, the J end lost 7 bases, and 11 bases lay between the germline ends. CDR3 region: CASILTVNSPLHF. The CDR3 nucleotides are TGTGCCAGCATTCTCACCGTAAATTCACCCCTCCACTTT.

This clone has at least ten counts. This chain connects TRBV19 to TRBJ1-2; D is possibly TRBD1 (6 bases). V lost 5 bases to trimming and J lost 3 bases, with 13 bases between them. CDR1 LNHDA and CDR2 SQIVND come from the germline V gene (reference sequence). CDR3 length: 14 amino acids. The CDR3, as DNA: TGTGCCAGTAGTTTGACAGGAGAATACTATGGCTACACCTTC. Encoded protein: CASSLTGEYYGYTF.

This chain links TRBV13 with TRBJ2-2; D is possibly TRBD2 (6 bases). CDR3 length: 15 residues. V was shortened by 5 bases and J by 6 bases, with 16 bases between the two germline ends. CDR1 and CDR2 (germline): PRHDT, FYEKMQ (reference sequence). The CDR3 here is CASSGIGSASGELFF. In DNA, the CDR3 is TGTGCCAGCAGCGGGATCGGGAGTGCCTCCGGGGAGCTGTTTTTT.

Comment on this clone: The conserved closing phenylalanine or tryptophan is absent in this CDR3, likely reflecting a read error. This chain links TRBV9 with TRBJ2-1; a possible D gene is TRBD2 (6 bases). The CDR3 is 13 residues long. The V and J ends lost 4 bases and 6 bases respectively, with 11 bases between them. Germline assignment: CDR1 SGDLS and CDR2 YYNGEE. CDR3 bases: TGTGCCAGCAGCTTGGCTAGCGTCAATGAGCAGTTCTCC. Translated: CASSLASVNEQFS.

This clone occurred many times. The gene calls are TRBV5-6 and TRBJ2-7, with 7 bases aligning to TRBD1. Germline V lookup: CDR1 SGHDT, CDR2 YYEEEE. The CDR3 sequence is 14 residues long. Unmatched junction bases numbered 2, after V lost 1 base and J lost 1 base. CDR3 nucleotides: TGTGCCAGCAGCTTGATCAGGGGGTCCTACGAGCAGTACTTC. It encodes CASSLIRGSYEQYF.

By its share, this clone is medium-sized. This chain connects TRBV6-1 to TRBJ2-4, with 10 nucleotides matching TRBD1. CDR3 length equals 15 residues. Germline V lookup: CDR1 MNHNS, CDR2 SASEGT. V shed 6 bases, J shed 5 bases, and the junction held 7 bases outside the gene matches. The CDR3 sequence: CASSHRQGAQNIQYF. The CDR3, as DNA: TGTGCCAGCAGCCACCGACAGGGGGCACAAAACATTCAGTACTTC.

This clone has ten or more counts. V usage is TRBV11-2 and J usage is TRBJ2-1; 12 bases align to TRBD2. J was trimmed by 9 bases and V by 1 base; bases with no gene match: 4. This CDR3 has 15 residues. Germline assignment: CDR1 SGHAT and CDR2 FQNNGV. The CDR3 here is CASSLGLAGVLEQFF. Here the CDR3 DNA reads TGTGCCAGCAGCTTAGGACTAGCGGGAGTACTTGAGCAGTTCTTC.

This clone showed up many times. The rearrangement joins TRBV6-1 to TRBJ1-5; TRBD1 agrees at 7 bases. The J segment lost 3 bases and the V segment lost 6 bases, leaving 8 bases of the junction unmatched. CDR1 is MNHNS, CDR2 SASEGT, per germline. The CDR3 consists of 15 residues. CDR3 DNA: TGTGCCAGCAGCGCCGGGACAGAACTCAATCAGCCCCAGCATTTT. This gives the protein CASSAGTELNQPQHF.

This clone showed up many times. The CDR3: CASSPARTNTGELFF. In DNA form, the CDR3 reads TGTGCCAGCAGCCCAGCAAGAACGAACACCGGGGAGCTGTTTTTT. The chain employs TRBV12-3 or TRBV12-4 and TRBJ2-2; D gene uncertain. The ends were cut back, 6 bases at V and 0 bases at J, with 11 bases in the middle. The CDR3 length is 15 residues.